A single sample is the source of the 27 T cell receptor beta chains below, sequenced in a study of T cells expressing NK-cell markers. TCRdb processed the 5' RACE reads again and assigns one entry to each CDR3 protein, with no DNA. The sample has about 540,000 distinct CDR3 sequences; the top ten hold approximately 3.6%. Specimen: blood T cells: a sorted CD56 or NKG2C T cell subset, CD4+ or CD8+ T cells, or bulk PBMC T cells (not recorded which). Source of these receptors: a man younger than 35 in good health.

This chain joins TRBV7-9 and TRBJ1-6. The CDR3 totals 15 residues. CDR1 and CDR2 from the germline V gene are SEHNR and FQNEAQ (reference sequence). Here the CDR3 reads CASSLAGGLDSPLHF. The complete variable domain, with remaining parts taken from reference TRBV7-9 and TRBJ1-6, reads DTGVSQNPRHKITKRGQNVTFRCDPISEHNRLYWYRQTLGQGPEFLTYFQNEAQLEKSRLLSDRFSAERPKGSFSTLEIQRTEQGDSAMYLCASSLAGGLDSPLHFGNGTRLTVT.

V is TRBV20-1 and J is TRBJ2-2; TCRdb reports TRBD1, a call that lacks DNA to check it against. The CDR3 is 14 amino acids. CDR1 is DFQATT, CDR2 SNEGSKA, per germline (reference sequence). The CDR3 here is CSAGGHLNTGELFF.

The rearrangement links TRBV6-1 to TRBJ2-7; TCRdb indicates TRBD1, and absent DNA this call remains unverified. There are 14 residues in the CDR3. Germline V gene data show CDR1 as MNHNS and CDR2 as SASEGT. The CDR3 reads CASTKGGDTYEQYF.

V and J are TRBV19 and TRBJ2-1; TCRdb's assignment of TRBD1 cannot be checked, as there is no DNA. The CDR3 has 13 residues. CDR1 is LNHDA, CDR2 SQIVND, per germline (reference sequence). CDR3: CASSIFLGDEQFF.

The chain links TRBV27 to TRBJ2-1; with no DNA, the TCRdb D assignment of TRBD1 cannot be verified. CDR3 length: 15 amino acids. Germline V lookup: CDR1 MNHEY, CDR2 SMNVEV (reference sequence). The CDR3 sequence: CASRKAGTDYNEQFF.

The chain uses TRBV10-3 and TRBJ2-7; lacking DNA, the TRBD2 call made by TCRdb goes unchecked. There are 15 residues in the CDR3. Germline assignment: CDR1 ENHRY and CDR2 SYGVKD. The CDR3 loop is CAISEGVARNYEQYF.

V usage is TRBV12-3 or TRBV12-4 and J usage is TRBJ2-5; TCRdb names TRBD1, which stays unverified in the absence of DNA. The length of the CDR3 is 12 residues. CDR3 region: CASSRGQETQYF.

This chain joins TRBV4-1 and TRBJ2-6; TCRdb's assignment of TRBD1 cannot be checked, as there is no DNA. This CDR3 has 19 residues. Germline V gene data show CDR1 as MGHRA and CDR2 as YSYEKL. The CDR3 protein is CASSQGTGQLNSGANVLTF.

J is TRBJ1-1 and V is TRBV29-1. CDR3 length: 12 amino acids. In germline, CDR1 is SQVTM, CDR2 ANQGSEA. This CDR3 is CSVEDQVRVAFF.

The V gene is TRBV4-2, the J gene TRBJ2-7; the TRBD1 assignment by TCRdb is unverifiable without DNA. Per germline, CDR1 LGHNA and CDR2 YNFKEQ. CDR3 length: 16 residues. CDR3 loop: CASSRLTGTVAYEQYF.

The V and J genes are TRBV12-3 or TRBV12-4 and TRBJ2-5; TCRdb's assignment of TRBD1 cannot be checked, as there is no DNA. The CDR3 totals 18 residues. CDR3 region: CASSRTASKGGVKETQYF.

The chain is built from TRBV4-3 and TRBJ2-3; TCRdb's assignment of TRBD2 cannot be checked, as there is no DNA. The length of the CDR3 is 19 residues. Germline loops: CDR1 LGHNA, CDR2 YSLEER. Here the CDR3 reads CASSQEGTRREGSTDTQYF.

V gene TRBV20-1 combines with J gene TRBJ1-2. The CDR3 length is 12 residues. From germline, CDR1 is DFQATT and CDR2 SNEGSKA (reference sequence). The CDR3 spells CSARAEQHGYTF.

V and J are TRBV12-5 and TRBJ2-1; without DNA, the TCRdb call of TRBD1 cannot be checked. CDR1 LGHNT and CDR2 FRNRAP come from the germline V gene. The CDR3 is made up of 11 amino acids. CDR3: CASGFDRYQFF.

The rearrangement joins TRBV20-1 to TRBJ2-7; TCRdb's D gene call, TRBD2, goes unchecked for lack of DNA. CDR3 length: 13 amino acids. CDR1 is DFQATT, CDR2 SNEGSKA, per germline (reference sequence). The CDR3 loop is CSASYREGGEQYF.

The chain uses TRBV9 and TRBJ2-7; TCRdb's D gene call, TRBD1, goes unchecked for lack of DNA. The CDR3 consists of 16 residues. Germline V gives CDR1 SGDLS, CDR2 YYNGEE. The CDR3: CASSPPVAGGTYEQYF.

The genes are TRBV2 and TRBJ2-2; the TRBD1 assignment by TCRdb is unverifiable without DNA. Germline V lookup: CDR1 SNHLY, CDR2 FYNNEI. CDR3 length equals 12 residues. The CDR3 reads CASRTPTGELFF.

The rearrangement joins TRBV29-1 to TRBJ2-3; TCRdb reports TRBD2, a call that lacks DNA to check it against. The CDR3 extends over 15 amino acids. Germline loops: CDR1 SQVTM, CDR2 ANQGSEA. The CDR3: CSVAYGTSGRSSQYF.

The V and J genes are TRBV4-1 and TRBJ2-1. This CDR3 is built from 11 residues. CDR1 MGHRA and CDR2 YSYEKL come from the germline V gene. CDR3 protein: CASSAINEQFF.

The chain's CDR3 is CSAFPPEGIGTDTQYF. This rearrangement joins TRBV20-1 to TRBJ2-3; as DNA is missing, the TRBD2 call by TCRdb cannot be tested. Germline CDR1 reads DFQATT; CDR2 reads SNEGSKA (reference sequence). This CDR3 comprises 16 residues.

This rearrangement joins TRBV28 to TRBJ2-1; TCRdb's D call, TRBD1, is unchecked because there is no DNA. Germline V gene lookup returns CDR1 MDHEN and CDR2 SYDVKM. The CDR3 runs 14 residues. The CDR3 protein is CACSLGQGSNEQFF.

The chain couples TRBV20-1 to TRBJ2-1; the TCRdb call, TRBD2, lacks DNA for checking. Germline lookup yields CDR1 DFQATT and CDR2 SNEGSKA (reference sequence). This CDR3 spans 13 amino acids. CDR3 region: CAPRGASIDEQFF.

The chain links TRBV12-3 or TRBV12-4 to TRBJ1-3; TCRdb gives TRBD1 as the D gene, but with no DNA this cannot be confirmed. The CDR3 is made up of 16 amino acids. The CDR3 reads CASSFGTGAGGNTIYF.

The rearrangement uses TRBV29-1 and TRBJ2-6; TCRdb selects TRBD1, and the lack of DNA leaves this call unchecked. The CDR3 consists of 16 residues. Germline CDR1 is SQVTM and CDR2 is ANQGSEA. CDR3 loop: CSVSGTGTSGANVLTF. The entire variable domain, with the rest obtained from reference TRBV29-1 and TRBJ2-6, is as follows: SAVISQKPSRDICQRGTSLTIQCQVDSQVTMMFWYRQQPGQSLTLIATANQGSEATYESGFVIDKFPISRPNLTFSTLTVSNMSPEDSSIYLCSVSGTGTSGANVLTFGAGSRLTVL.

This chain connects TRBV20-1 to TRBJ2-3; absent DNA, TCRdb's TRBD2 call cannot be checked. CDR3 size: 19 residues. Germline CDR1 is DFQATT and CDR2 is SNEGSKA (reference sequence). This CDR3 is CSASGVTGLAGAYTDTQYF.

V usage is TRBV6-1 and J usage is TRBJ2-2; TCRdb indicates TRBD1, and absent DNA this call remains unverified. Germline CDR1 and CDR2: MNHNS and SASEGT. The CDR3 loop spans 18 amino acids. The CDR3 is CASQPNAALTFRTGELFF.

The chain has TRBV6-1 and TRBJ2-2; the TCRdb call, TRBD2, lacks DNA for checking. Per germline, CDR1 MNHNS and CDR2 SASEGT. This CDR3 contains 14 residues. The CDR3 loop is CASSEQGGTGELFF.